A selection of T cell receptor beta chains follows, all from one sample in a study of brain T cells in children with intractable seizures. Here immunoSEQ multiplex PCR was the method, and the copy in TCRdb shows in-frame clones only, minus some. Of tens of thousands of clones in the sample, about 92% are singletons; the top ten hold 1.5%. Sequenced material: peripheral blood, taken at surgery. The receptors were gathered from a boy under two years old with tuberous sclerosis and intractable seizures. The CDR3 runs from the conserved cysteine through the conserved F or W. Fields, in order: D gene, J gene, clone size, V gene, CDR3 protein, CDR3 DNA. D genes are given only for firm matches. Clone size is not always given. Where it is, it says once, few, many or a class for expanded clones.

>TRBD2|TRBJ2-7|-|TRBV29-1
CSVALGVSGGYEQYF
TGCAGCGTTGCCCTAGGGGTTAGCGGGGGATACGAGCAGTACTTC
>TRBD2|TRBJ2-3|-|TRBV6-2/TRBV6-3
CASSYPETSGATDTQYF
TGTGCCAGCAGTTACCCTGAAACTAGCGGGGCCACAGATACGCAGTATTTT
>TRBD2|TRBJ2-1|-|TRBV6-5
CASRTSGSTNEQFF
TGTGCCAGCAGAACTAGCGGGAGTACGAATGAGCAGTTCTTC
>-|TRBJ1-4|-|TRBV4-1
CASSQPGVTNEKLFF
TGCGCCAGCAGCCAACCCGGTGTGACCAATGAAAAACTGTTTTTT
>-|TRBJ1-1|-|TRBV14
CASSQDKGWNTEAFF
TGTGCCAGCAGCCAAGATAAGGGATGGAACACTGAAGCTTTCTTT
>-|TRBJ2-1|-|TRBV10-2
CASGKPGRHEQFF
TGCGCCAGCGGAAAACCTGGACGGCATGAGCAGTTCTTC
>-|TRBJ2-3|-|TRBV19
CASSMRQINTDTQYF
TGTGCCAGTAGTATGCGACAGATAAACACAGATACGCAGTATTTT
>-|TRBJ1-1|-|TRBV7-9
CASSLGEGGTEAFF
TGTGCCAGCAGCTTAGGGGAGGGGGGCACTGAAGCTTTCTTT
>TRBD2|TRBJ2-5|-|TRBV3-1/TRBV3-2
CASSRLAGGETQYF
TGTGCCAGCAGCCGACTAGCGGGAGGAGAGACCCAGTACTTC
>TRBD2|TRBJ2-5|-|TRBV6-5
CASSYSPSGRQETQYF
TGTGCCAGCAGTTACTCGCCTAGCGGGCGGCAAGAGACCCAGTACTTC
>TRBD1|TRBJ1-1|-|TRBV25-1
CASSALPGQGMNTEAFF
TGTGCCAGCAGTGCCCTCCCGGGACAGGGAATGAACACTGAAGCTTTCTTT
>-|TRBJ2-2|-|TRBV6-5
CASSYPIGGELFF
TGTGCCAGCAGTTACCCAATCGGAGGGGAGCTGTTTTTT
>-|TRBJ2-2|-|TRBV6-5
CASSPAATGELFF
TGTGCCAGCAGTCCGGCCGCCACCGGGGAGCTGTTTTTT
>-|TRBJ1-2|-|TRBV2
CASRWQGTNYGYTF
TGTGCCAGCAGATGGCAGGGCACCAACTATGGCTACACCTTC
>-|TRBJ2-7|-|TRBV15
CATSRDGGTVLYEQYF
TGTGCCACCAGCAGAGATGGCGGGACAGTACTCTACGAGCAGTACTTC
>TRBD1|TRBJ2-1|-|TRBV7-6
CASSHSGTGTYNEQFF
TGTGCCAGCAGCCACTCCGGGACAGGGACTTACAATGAGCAGTTCTTC
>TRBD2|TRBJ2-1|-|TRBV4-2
CASSQEASGAHGEQFF
TGTGCCAGCAGCCAAGAAGCCAGCGGGGCTCATGGTGAGCAGTTCTTC
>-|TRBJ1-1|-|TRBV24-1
CATSVAGASNTEAFF
TGTGCCACCAGTGTTGCGGGAGCCTCGAACACTGAAGCTTTCTTT
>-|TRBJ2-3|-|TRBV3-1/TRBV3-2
CASSQDLGGDTDTQYF
TGTGCCAGCAGCCAAGATTTGGGGGGAGACACAGATACGCAGTATTTT
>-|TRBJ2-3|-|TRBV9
CASSVGTPPGDTQYF
TGTGCCAGCAGCGTAGGGACTCCGCCGGGGGATACGCAGTATTTT
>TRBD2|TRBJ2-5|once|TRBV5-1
CASSFPGLAQETQYF
TGCGCCAGCAGCTTCCCGGGACTAGCGCAAGAGACCCAGTACTTC
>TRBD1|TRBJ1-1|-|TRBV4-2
CASSQGQGGNTEAFF
TGTGCCAGCAGCCAAGGACAGGGCGGGAACACTGAAGCTTTCTTT
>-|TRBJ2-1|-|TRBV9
CASSVAQGTEQFF
TGTGCCAGCAGCGTAGCCCAGGGTACTGAGCAGTTCTTC
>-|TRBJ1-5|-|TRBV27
CASRPIPGLLNQPQHF
TGTGCCAGCAGACCGATCCCGGGACTCCTAAATCAGCCCCAGCATTTT
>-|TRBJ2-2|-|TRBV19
CASSIGGTGELFF
TGTGCCAGTAGTATTGGCGGCACCGGGGAGCTGTTTTTT
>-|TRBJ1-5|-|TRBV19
CASSIDPGTAYSNQPQHF
TGTGCCAGTAGTATAGACCCTGGGACGGCATATAGCAATCAGCCCCAGCATTTT
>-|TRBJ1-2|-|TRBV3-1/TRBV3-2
CASSPPRGGASYYGYTF
TGTGCCAGCAGCCCCCCAAGGGGGGGGGCCTCCTACTATGGCTACACCTTC
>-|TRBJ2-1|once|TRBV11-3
CASSLAHHRPWWYNEQFF
TGTGCCAGCAGCTTAGCTCACCACCGGCCTTGGTGGTACAATGAGCAGTTCTTC
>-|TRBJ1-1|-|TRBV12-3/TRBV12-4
CASSLGHTEAFF
TGTGCCAGCAGTTTGGGGCACACTGAAGCTTTCTTT
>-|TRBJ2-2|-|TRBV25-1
CASSPPGDWGNTGELFF
TGTGCCAGCAGCCCACCAGGGGACTGGGGGAACACCGGGGAGCTGTTTTTT
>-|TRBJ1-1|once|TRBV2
CASSSQPGVHTEAFF
TGTGCCAGCAGTAGCCAACCGGGAGTGCACACTGAAGCTTTCTTT
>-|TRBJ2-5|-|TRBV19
CASSQGRAQETQYF
TGTGCCAGTAGTCAGGGGCGGGCTCAAGAGACCCAGTACTTC
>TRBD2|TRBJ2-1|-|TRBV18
CASSRLGLPPIF
TGTGCCAGCTCACGCCTGGGACTACCCCCCATCTTC
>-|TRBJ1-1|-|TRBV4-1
CASSQDWGGRSTEAFF
TGCGCCAGCAGCCAAGATTGGGGAGGCAGAAGCACTGAAGCTTTCTTT
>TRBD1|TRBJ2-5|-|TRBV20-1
CSASYLGQNQETQYF
TGCAGTGCTAGTTATTTGGGACAGAATCAAGAGACCCAGTACTTC
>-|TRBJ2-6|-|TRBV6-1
CASSDPTHQGAGANVLTF
TGTGCCAGCAGTGACCCGACTCACCAGGGAGCCGGGGCCAACGTCCTGACTTTC
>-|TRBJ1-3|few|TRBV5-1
CASSLGVTGNTIYF
TGCGCCAGCAGCTTGGGAGTGACTGGAAACACCATATATTTT
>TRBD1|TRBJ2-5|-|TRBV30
CAWSSTRLTGAPTEAQYF
TGTGCCTGGAGTTCTACCCGCCTAACAGGGGCCCCAACTGAGGCCCAGTACTTC
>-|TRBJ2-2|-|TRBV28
CASSLRGETGELFF
TGTGCCAGCAGTTTACGGGGAGAGACCGGGGAGCTGTTTTTT
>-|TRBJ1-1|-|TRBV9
CASSVASTGQNTEAFF
TGTGCCAGCAGCGTAGCATCAACGGGACAAAACACTGAAGCTTTCTTT
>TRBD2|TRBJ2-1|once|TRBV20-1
CSASVLAGLGEQFF
TGCAGTGCTAGTGTACTAGCGGGCCTGGGGGAGCAGTTCTTC
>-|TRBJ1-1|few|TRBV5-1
CASSAQPPEVNTEAFF
TGCGCCAGCAGCGCACAACCACCAGAGGTGAACACTGAAGCTTTCTTT
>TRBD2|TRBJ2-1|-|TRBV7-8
CASTPWASGAEQFF
TGTGCCAGCACCCCCTGGGCTAGCGGGGCTGAGCAGTTCTTC
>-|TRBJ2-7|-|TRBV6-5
CASMGNRYEQYF
TGTGCCAGCATGGGTAACCGATACGAGCAGTACTTC
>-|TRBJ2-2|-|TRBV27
CASSRDAGGELFF
TGTGCCAGCAGCCGGGACGCGGGCGGGGAGCTGTTTTTT
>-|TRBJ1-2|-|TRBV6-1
CASSEAFFGSGLSPYGYTF
TGTGCCAGCAGTGAAGCATTTTTCGGCTCAGGGTTAAGCCCCTATGGCTACACCTTC
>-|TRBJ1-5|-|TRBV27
CASSLSWAGNQPQHF
TGTGCCAGCAGTTTATCGTGGGCGGGCAATCAGCCCCAGCATTTT
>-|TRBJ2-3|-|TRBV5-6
CASSLERGEDYFDADTQYF
TGTGCCAGCAGCTTGGAACGTGGCGAGGATTATTTCGACGCAGATACGCAGTATTTT
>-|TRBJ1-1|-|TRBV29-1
CSVEPGLITEAFF
TGCAGCGTTGAGCCGGGGTTGATCACTGAAGCTTTCTTT
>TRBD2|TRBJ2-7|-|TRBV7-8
CASSLVFASGNSYEQYF
TGTGCCAGCAGCTTAGTGTTTGCTAGCGGGAACTCCTACGAGCAGTACTTC
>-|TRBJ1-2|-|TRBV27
CASSTNGGSGYTF
TGTGCCAGCAGTACTAATGGAGGGAGTGGCTACACCTTC
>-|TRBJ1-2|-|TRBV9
CASSGATDRNYGYTF
TGTGCCAGCAGCGGAGCCACCGACAGGAACTATGGCTACACCTTC
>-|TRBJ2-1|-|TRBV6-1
CASSEAAEAYNEQFF
TGTGCCAGCAGTGAAGCGGCCGAAGCCTACAATGAGCAGTTCTTC
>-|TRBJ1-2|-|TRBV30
CASSRTEGYTF
TGTGCCTCCTCCAGGACAGAAGGCTACACCTTC